Presented here are 4 T cell receptor beta chains from one specimen sequenced in a study of blood T cell repertoires in COVID-19. Some clones are missing from TCRdb's copy, which holds only in-frame ones; the method was immunoSEQ multiplex PCR. The sample lists some 70,000 clones, approximately 80% occurring once. Sequences were obtained from peripheral blood. The receptors were gathered from a man between 60 and 75 years old with COVID-19, enrolled during active disease.

V is TRBV29-1 and J is TRBJ2-1; maybe TRBD2 (6 bases). V lost 7 bases and J 0 bases, leaving 13 bases between the germline ends. The CDR3 covers 14 residues. Germline loops: CDR1 SQVTM, CDR2 ANQGSEA. The chain's CDR3 is CSAGGSSSYNEQFF. The CDR3 bases are TGCAGCGCTGGGGGGAGCAGCTCCTACAATGAGCAGTTCTTC.

The chain combines TRBV30 with TRBJ1-5; the D gene is possibly TRBD1 (5 bases). V gave up 0 bases and J gave up 3 bases, with 12 bases separating them. Germline CDR1 is GTSNPN and CDR2 is SVGIG (reference sequence). There are 15 residues in the CDR3. CDR3 sequence reads: CAWSVPGADNQPQHF. The CDR3 bases are TGTGCCTGGAGTGTTCCTGGGGCGGACAATCAGCCCCAGCATTTT.

The chain recombines TRBV28 with TRBJ2-7, with D possibly being TRBD1 (5 bases). The germline V and J ends were trimmed by 10 bases and 2 bases, with 15 bases remaining between them. This CDR3 contains 13 residues. The germline gives CDR1 MDHEN, CDR2 SYDVKM. CDR3 sequence reads: CANSGRGTYEQYF. The CDR3, as DNA: TGTGCCAATTCTGGTAGGGGAACCTACGAGCAGTACTTC.

This rearrangement joins TRBV18 to TRBJ2-3, with no clear D. Trimming took off 6 bases at V and 2 bases at J, with 6 bases between the two ends. The CDR3 is 12 residues long. The germline gives CDR1 KGHSH, CDR2 LQKENI. The CDR3 region has the DNA TGTGCCAGCTCCCCCAACACAGATACGCAGTATTTT. This sequence encodes CASSPNTDTQYF.